This T cell receptor (beta chain) was retrieved from a study of blood T cells in healthy people across ages. Study results and limitations: Diversity estimates drawn from one million T cells were deemed underestimates.

Through a sample-barcoded 5' primer and a J-beta primer mix, a second PCR was run for about 6 to 11 cycles. TCRdb processed the 5' RACE reads anew with MiXCR; each CDR3 protein has one entry. The sample has hundreds of thousands of distinct CDR3 sequences; 49% are singletons. Turning to this clonotype: Its antigen remains unidentified.

This CDR3 spans 15 amino acids. V was shortened by 0 bases and J by 1 base, with 9 bases between the two germline ends. Germline-derived CDR1 and CDR2 are MNHEY and SVGEGT. Sequencing input: blood. This clonotype was sampled from a woman aged 55-69 years in good health. The gene calls are TRBV6-2 or TRBV6-3 and TRBJ2-5; tentatively, D is TRBD2 (6 bases). DNA of the CDR3: TGTGCCAGCAGTTACTCGGGACTCGGCCAAGAGACCCAGTACTTC. Its translation: CASSYSGLGQETQYF.